The sequence of this T cell receptor (beta chain) was determined in a study of cytomegalovirus exposure and HLA in healthy donors (dated by TCRdb to 2015 to 2018). At the level of the whole study: According to an earlier analysis of several hundred of the donors, 200 million or so T cells yielded approximately 120 million unique TCR beta sequences and less than 300 Gb of sequence data. Of the roughly 400 genotyped donors, 65% to 90% were placed in the genetic ancestry cluster associated with self-reported Caucasian donors. HLA typing covered class I and class II loci at four-digit resolution. To decide whether each TCR beta V gene segment behaved as functional or pseudogenic, an earlier analysis of 587 of the donors relied on high-throughput TCR beta sequencing. Around 320 gigabases of sequencing data and 70 million to 85 million unique TCR sequences were included in an early release covering about 620 HLA-typed donors. Four to six DR-DQ haplotypes were handled as single units for association and clustering, since linkage in the cohort was strong. The T cell repertoires of 666 subjects were profiled by immunosequencing and related to cytomegalovirus serostatus. Every discovery cohort repertoire had been produced on one sequencing platform. The study aimed to test whether cataloging public T cell receptors could reveal signatures of past pathogen exposure. Besides the first cohort of around 700 subjects, a separate validation cohort made up of 90 to 150 different subjects was used. Across approximately 400 genotyped donors of the cohort, an average of roughly 250,000 unique TCR beta nucleotide sequences per donor were sequenced, and approximately 17% of those sequences were non-productive. Typing coverage varied by locus: roughly 629-630 donors for A, B, C, DRB1 and DQB1; 522 for DQA1; 606 for DPA1; approximately 450 for DPB1. Rather than drawing on any new phenotypic data, the later analysis identified candidate immune exposures from TCR beta sequences and the way those sequences occurred across donors. A later analysis re-analyzed previously published TCR beta repertoires from hundreds of donors and added high-resolution HLA genotyping to study TCR occurrence patterns. Donor age, sex, ethnicity and CMV serostatus were compiled together with the repertoire data. A later genetic analysis used genome-wide SNP genotypes for about 60% of the roughly 670 donors, treating that subset as a discovery cohort. To predict cytomegalovirus infection status, the study combined high-throughput TCR immunosequencing, statistical association of individual TCRs with disease status, and machine learning.

The cohort consisted of approximately 670 healthy bone marrow donors. At the time of sampling, every cohort member was nominally healthy, though immune exposures that went unrecorded were likely present. The donor tested CMV seronegative, placing the donor among the roughly 400 seronegative members of the cohort. Each donor provided a peripheral blood sample, and peripheral blood mononuclear cells were used for TCR beta sequencing. Genomic DNA extraction from the blood cell samples was performed with the Qiagen DNeasy Blood Extraction Kit. The research as a whole found: Presence/absence analyses assumed roughly uniform sequencing depth across donors, an assumption that may not hold. Because some donors lacked HLA typing at each locus, the association tests relied only on the typed subset. When HLA alleles, especially DR and DQ, strongly co-occurred, attributing TCR associations to individual alleles was difficult. In a later analysis, around 17,000 TCR beta sequences were associated with specific HLA alleles at a false discovery rate of 0.05. For the cohort, immune exposure information was limited to CMV serostatus. A total of roughly 160 TCR beta chains were listed by the study as associated with cytomegalovirus. The authors suggested that the approach could potentially be generalized to other disease states and immunological phenotypes. A later analysis found that HLA-associated TCR beta chains were more clonally expanded and had lower generation probabilities than equally common non-associated chains. Most TCR sequences were observed very rarely across donors, whereas some public TCRs were present in many individuals. A further reported finding was that TCR beta sequences accurately predicted the HLA-A and HLA-B alleles for most subjects in the first cohort. Correlated functional status among segregating V segments might reflect linkage disequilibrium, but an unknown experimental factor could not be ruled out. In vitro tests confirmed that a few of the cytomegalovirus-associated TCR beta chains recognize cytomegalovirus antigens. According to a later genetic analysis, donors in an Asian-associated ancestry cluster had fewer N-insertions in productive TCRs than the approximately 630-donor mean. According to a later analysis, parvovirus B19, influenza, CMV and Epstein-Barr virus appeared linked to several top co-occurrence clusters. This cohort had only TCR beta chains sequenced, and the lack of alpha or paired-chain data limited which features could be detected. The earlier analysis of around 600 of the donors excluded seventeen rarely observed V segments, including chromosome 9 orphons, because counts were too low. In a later analysis, TCR association rates were found to vary across HLA loci, with the most associated TCRs seen for DRB1 alleles and the fewest for HLA-C alleles. The classifier was reported to diagnose cytomegalovirus status with high specificity and sensitivity in both the original cohort and the validation cohort. In a later genetic analysis, a missense DCLRE1C variant was associated with V-gene and J-gene trimming of TCR beta chains, and the association was replicated in an independent cohort. In an earlier analysis of more than 500 of the donors, most TCR beta V segments appeared in productive rearrangements about 87% or about 30% of the time, broadly matching IMGT annotations. A group of highly shared sequence variants was considered likely to be a technical artifact of the sequencing pipeline. A later analysis found that most CMV-associated TCR beta chains appeared HLA-restricted, with HLA associations seemingly driven largely by CMV exposure.

Libraries were made using the immunoSEQ multiplex PCR assay. For the multiplex PCR, a mixture combining 60 forward primers for TCR Vbeta segments and 13 reverse primers for TCR Jbeta segments was used. Amplification of the CDR3 region of rearranged TCR beta genes was performed with a multiplex PCR assay on genomic DNA. The Illumina HiSeq System was used to sequence the amplified TCR beta libraries as 87-base-pair reads. The authors processed their data as follows. A later analysis counted tens of millions of unique TCR beta chains across the 666 repertoires, and 9 million to 14 million of these chains were shared by at least two donors. A nearest-neighbor algorithm error-corrected the raw reads and collapsed the reads into unique sequences, merging closely related sequences to remove PCR and sequencing errors. To assign V, D and J gene segments, CDR3 sequences were aligned to IMGT reference sequences. For a sequence to be retained, a match of at least six nucleotides to both a V gene segment and a J gene segment was required. A rearrangement was called productive if the CDR3 had no stop codons and remained in frame with V and J, and every other rearrangement was called non-productive. CDR3 was defined according to IMGT convention as the region running from the second conserved V-encoded cysteine to the conserved J-encoded phenylalanine. Sequences without an unambiguous match to a single V gene segment were excluded from the earlier analysis of approximately 600 of the donors. An earlier analysis of fewer than 750 of the donors classified V segments as functional when productive rearrangements were above 56.7% and as segregating when the standard deviation between donors was above 5%. To diagnose cytomegalovirus status from the catalog of TCR beta chain sequences, a statistical classification framework was built. In a later analysis, TCR nucleotide sequences were compared against IMGT/GENE-DB human TR gene sequences so that V and J genes could be assigned. Using the TCRdist pipeline, a later analysis assigned CDR3 sequences along with most-parsimonious VDJ recombination scenarios. In a later analysis, each TCR beta chain was defined by its CDR3 amino acid sequence together with its V-gene family, and reads without a unique V-gene family were excluded. To address suspected cross-contamination and a sequencing artifact, a later analysis removed approximately 600 highly shared, low-generation-probability nucleotide sequences. In a later analysis, a clonal expansion index was calculated for each public chain from normalized within-repertoire ranks of inferred template counts. Generation probabilities in a later analysis came from a VDJ recombination model fitted to out-of-frame rearrangements, and those results were checked against IGoR. Hypergeometric tests were used in a later analysis to score TCR-TCR, TCR-HLA and TCR-CMV co-occurrence, with a repertoire-size bias correction applied to the TCR pairs. False discovery rates were estimated in a later analysis by permuting HLA or CMV assignments 20 times. In a later analysis, co-occurring TCRs were grouped using DBSCAN, with TCRdist sequence similarity added in when clustering inside HLA-allele-positive subsets. Repertoires with fewer than 30,000 or more than 120,000 public chains, plus five repertoires with anomalous nucleotide sharing, were excluded from co-occurrence clustering. TCRdb retrieved this table from immuneACCESS and kept in-frame rearrangements only. Not all clones are present; in checked studies, unresolved V genes account for under half, and no reason is known for the remainder. That table furnishes V, J and clone size, whereas the DNA furnished D and trimming. For this sample there are roughly 180,000 clones; 84% appear just once. The top ten clonotypes cover about 1% of the sample.

For this clone: The specificity of this receptor is unknown. No much larger clone is present one base from it, and per-base qualities are unavailable.

The sample comprised PBMCs. This TCR came from a man aged 25 to 40 in good health and CMV-seronegative.

The CDR3 here reads CAWSLQETQYF. The nucleotides are TGTGCCTGGAGTCTACAAGAGACCCAGTACTTC. The chain employs TRBV30 and TRBJ2-5; no D gene call is confident. The germline V gene (reference sequence) supplies CDR1 GTSNPN and CDR2 SVGIG. From cysteine to phenylalanine, the CDR3 is 11 amino acids long. Left in the record is the CDR3 DNA by itself, 33 bases read in frame from the first base. V gives up 2 bases and J gives up 2 bases, and the segment between their germline ends measures 3 bases.